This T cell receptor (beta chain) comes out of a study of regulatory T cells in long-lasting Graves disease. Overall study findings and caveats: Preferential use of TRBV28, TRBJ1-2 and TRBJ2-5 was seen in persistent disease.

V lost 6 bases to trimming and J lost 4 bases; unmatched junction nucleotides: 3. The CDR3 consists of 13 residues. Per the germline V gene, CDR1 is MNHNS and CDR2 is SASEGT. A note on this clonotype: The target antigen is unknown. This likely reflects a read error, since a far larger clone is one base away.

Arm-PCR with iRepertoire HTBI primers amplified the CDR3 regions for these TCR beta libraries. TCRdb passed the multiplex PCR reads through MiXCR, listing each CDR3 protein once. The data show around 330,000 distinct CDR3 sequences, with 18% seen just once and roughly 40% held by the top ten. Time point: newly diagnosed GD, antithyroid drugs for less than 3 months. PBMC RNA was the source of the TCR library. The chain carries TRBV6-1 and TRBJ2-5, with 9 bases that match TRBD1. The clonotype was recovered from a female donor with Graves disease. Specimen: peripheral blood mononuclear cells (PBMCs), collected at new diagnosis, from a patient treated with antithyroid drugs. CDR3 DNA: TGTGCCAGCAGGTTGACAGGGGGAGAGACCCAGTACTTC. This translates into CASRLTGGETQYF.